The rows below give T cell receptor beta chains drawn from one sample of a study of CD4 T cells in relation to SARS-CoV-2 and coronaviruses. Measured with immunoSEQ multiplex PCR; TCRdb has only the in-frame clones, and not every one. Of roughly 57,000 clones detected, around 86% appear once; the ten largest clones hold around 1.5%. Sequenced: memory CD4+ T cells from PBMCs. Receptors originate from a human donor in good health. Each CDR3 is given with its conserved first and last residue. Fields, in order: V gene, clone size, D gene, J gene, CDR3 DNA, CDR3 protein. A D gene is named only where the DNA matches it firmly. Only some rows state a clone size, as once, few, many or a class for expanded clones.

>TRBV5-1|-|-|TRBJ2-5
TGCGCCAGCAGCGGGATGTTACAAGAGACCCAGTACTTC
CASSGMLQETQYF
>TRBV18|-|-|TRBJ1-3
TGTGCCAGCTCACCACCGGAACTCAGGGCTGGAAACACCATATATTTT
CASSPPELRAGNTIYF
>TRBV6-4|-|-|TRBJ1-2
TGTGCCAGCAGTGCATCTTCTTCCGGAGGCGGCTACACCTTC
CASSASSSGGGYTF
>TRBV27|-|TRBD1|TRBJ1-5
TGTGCCAGCAGTCATTATCCGGGACAGTCAAATAGCAATCAGCCCCAGCATTTT
CASSHYPGQSNSNQPQHF
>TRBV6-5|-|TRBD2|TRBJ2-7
TGTGCCAGCAGTTCCACTAGCGGGAGGGCTCTCTACGAGCAGTACTTC
CASSSTSGRALYEQYF
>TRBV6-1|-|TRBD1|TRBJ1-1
TGTGCCAGCAGTGATCTACAGGGGGCGGGTACTGAAGCTTTCTTT
CASSDLQGAGTEAFF
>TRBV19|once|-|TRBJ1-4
TGTGCCAGTAGTATAGCCGAAGGGGAAAAACTGTTTTTT
CASSIAEGEKLFF
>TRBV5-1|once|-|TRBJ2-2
TGCGCCAGCAGTCATGCCGGGACACCGCCCACCGGGGAGCTGTTTTTT
CASSHAGTPPTGELFF
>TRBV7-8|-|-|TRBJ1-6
TGTGCCAGCAGCGCCCGGGACCGAAGTCAAATTAATTCACCCCTCCACTTT
CASSARDRSQINSPLHF
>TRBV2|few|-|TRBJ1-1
TGTGCCAGCAGACTTGAGGTACAAGTCTCAGAAGCTTTCTTT
CASRLEVQVSEAFF
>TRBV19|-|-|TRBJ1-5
TGTGCCAGTAGATCCGACAGTTATCAGCCCCAGCATTTT
CASRSDSYQPQHF
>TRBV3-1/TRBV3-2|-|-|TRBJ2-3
TGTGCCAGCAGCCAAAACTTTTGGGACTTCTACACAGATACGCAGTATTTT
CASSQNFWDFYTDTQYF
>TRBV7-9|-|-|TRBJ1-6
TGTGCCAGCAGCTTAGCCGGGCAGGGATCACCCCTCCACTTT
CASSLAGQGSPLHF
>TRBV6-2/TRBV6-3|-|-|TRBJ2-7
TGTGCCAGCAGTTACCCCGTCTACGAGCAGTACTTC
CASSYPVYEQYF
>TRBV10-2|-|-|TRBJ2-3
TGCGCCAGCCGAGACAGGAGCACAGATACGCAGTATTTT
CASRDRSTDTQYF
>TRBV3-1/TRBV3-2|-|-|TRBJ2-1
TGTGCCAGCAGCCAACCTCGACTTGCGGGGAGGAATGAGCAGTTCTTC
CASSQPRLAGRNEQFF
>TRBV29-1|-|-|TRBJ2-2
TGCAGCGTTGTTGTGGCGTATTTTGGCAGGAACACCGGGGAGCTGTTTTTT
CSVVVAYFGRNTGELFF
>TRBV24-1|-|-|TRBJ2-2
TGTGCCACCAGTGCTTTAGGGTATCCGACCGGGGAGCTGTTTTTT
CATSALGYPTGELFF
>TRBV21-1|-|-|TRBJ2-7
TGTGCCAGCACTGGGAGGGGGGCCTACGAGCAGTACTTC
CASTGRGAYEQYF
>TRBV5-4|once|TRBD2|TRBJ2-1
TGTGCCAGCAGCTTATCCGGGACTAGAGCTGGGGATGAGCAGTTCTTC
CASSLSGTRAGDEQFF
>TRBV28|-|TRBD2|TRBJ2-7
TGTGCCAGCAGCCACGCCTCGACTAGCGGGACCGAGCAGTACTTC
CASSHASTSGTEQYF
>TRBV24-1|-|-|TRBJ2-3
TGTGCCACCAGTGATTCCCGGGCTCCTCCAGATACGCAGTATTTT
CATSDSRAPPDTQYF
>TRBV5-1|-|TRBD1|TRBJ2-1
TGCGCCAGCAGCCCTCAACCCGGGACAGGGGGCAATGAGCAGTTCTTC
CASSPQPGTGGNEQFF
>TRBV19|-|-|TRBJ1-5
TGTGCCAGTAGTATAGATTTCAGGCAGGGTTCCAATCAGCCCCAGCATTTT
CASSIDFRQGSNQPQHF
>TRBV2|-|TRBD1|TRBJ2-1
TGTGCCAGCAGTAGGGGGGACAGGGGTATCGATGAGCAGTTCTTC
CASSRGDRGIDEQFF
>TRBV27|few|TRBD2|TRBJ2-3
TGTGCCAGCAGAGGGCTAGCGGCAGACACAGATACGCAGTATTTT
CASRGLAADTDTQYF
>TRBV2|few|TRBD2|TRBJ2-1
TGTGCCAGCCCGTCGGGGGGGAACGTGTTCTTC
CASPSGGNVFF
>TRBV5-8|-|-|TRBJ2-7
TGTGCCAGCAGCTTGGTCCTATCCTACGAGCAGTACTTC
CASSLVLSYEQYF
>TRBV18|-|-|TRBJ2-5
TGTGCCAGCTCCCAAGGAGAGGCCCAGTACTTC
CASSQGEAQYF
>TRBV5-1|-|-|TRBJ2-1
TGCGCCAGCAGCTTTAAGGGGGACGGTGAGCAGTTCTTC
CASSFKGDGEQFF
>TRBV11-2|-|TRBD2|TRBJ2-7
TGTGCCAGCACCAATAAAAGCGGGAGAGTCCACGAGCAGTACTTC
CASTNKSGRVHEQYF
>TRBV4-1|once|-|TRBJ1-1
TGCGCCAGCAGCCAAGCAATCATTGGACAGCCGAACACTGAAGCTTTCTTT
CASSQAIIGQPNTEAFF
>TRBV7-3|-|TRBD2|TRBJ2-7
TGTGCCAGCAGCTCGGGGGGAAGCTCCTACGAGCAGTACTTC
CASSSGGSSYEQYF
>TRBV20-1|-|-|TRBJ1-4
TGCAGTGCTAGTGATTTACAGTTAAATGAAAAACTGTTTTTT
CSASDLQLNEKLFF
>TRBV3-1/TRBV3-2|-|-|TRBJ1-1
TGTGCCAGCAGCCAAGGGGGCGTTAGGACTGAAGCTTTCTTT
CASSQGGVRTEAFF
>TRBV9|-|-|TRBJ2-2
TGTGCCAGCAGCCCGCACACCGGGGAGCTGTTTTTT
CASSPHTGELFF
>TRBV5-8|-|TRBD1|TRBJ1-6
TGTGCCAGCGTTACCCCGGGACAGGGGCATTCACCCCTCCACTTT
CASVTPGQGHSPLHF
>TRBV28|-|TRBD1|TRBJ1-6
TGTGCCAGCATAGAATGGACAGGGAAGAATTCGCCCCTCCACTTT
CASIEWTGKNSPLHF
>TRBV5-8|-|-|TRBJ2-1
TGTGCCAGCAGCTTGGATGGGCGGAGAACGGCCAATGAGCAGTTCTTC
CASSLDGRRTANEQFF
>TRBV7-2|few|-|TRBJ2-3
TGTGCCAGCAGCGCCCGACTAGATACGCAGTATTTT
CASSARLDTQYF
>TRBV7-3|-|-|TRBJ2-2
TGTGCCAGCAGCCCCGGGGCGGGCTCTCAAACCGGGGAGCTGTTTTTT
CASSPGAGSQTGELFF
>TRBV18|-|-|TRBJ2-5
TGTGCCAGCTCACAACAGTCGGAGACCCAGTACTTC
CASSQQSETQYF
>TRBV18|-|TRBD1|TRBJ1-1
TGTGCCAGCTCACCACCCACGACGGGGACAGGGAGGGCTGAAGCTTTCTTT
CASSPPTTGTGRAEAFF
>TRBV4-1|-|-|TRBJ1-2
TGCGCCAGCAGCCAACTTGCGGGACGCACTGGGGGGGGCTACACCTTC
CASSQLAGRTGGGYTF
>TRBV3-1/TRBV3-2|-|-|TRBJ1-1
TGTGCCAGCAGCCCCTCGGGACGGGGGGGGTTTGAAGCTTTCTTT
CASSPSGRGGFEAFF
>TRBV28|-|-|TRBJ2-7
TGTGCCAGCAGTTCAAAGACCGACAGGTACCGCGGCGAGCAGTACTTC
CASSSKTDRYRGEQYF
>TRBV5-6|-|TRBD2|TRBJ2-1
TGTGCCAGCAGCGCATTAGGGACTAGCGCCCACAATGAGCAGTTCTTC
CASSALGTSAHNEQFF